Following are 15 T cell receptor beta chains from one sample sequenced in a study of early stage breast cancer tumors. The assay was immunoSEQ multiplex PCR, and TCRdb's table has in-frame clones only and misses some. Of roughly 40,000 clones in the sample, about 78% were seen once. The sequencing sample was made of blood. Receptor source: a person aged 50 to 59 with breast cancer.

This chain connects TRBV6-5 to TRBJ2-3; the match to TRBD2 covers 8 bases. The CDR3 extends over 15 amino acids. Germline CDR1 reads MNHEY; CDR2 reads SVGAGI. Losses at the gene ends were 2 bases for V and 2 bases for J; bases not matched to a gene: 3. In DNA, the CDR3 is TGTGCCAGCAGTTACACGGGGGGGTCCACAGATACGCAGTATTTT. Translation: CASSYTGGSTDTQYF.

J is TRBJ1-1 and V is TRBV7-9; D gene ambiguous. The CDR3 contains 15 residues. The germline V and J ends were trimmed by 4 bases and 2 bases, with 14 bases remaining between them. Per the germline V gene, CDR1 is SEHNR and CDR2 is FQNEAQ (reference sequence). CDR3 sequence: CASSSRGGENTEAFF. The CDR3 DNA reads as TGTGCCAGCAGCTCCCGGGGTGGGGAAAACACTGAAGCTTTCTTT.

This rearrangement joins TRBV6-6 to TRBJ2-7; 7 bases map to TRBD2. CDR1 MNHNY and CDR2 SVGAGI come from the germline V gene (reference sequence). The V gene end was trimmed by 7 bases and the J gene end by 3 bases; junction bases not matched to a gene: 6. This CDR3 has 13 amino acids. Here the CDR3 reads CASKTSEVYEQYF. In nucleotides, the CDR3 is TGTGCCAGCAAAACTAGCGAGGTCTACGAGCAGTACTTC.

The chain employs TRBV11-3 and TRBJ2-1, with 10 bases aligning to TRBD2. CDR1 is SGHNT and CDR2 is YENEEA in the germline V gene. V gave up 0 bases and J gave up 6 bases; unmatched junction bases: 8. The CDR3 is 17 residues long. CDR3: CASSLEPGTSVINEQFF. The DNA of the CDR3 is TGTGCCAGCAGCTTAGAACCCGGGACTAGCGTTATCAATGAGCAGTTCTTC.

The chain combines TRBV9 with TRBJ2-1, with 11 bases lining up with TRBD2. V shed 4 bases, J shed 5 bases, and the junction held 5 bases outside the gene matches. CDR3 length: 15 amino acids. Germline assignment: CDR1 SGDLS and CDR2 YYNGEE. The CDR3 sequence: CASSHSGGADNEQFF. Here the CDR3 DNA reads TGTGCCAGCAGCCATAGCGGGGGGGCCGACAATGAGCAGTTCTTC. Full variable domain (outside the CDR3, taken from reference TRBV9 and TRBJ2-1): DSGVTQTPKHLITATGQRVTLRCSPRSGDLSVYWYQQSLDQGLQFLIQYYNGEERAKGNILERFSAQQFPDLHSELNLSSLELGDSALYFCASSHSGGADNEQFFGPGTRLTVL.

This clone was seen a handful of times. Here the CDR3 DNA reads TGTGCCAGCAGCGCCGCCGGGACAGGGAGCAATCAGCCCCAGCATTTT. It codes for CASSAAGTGSNQPQHF. The chain uses TRBV9 and TRBJ1-5, with TRBD1 matching over 9 bases. V dropped 3 bases and J dropped 1; count of bases not matched to a gene: 5. This CDR3 is built from 16 residues. CDR1 is SGDLS and CDR2 is YYNGEE in the germline V gene. Complete variable domain (other parts from reference TRBV9 and TRBJ1-5): DSGVTQTPKHLITATGQRVTLRCSPRSGDLSVYWYQQSLDQGLQFLIQYYNGEERAKGNILERFSAQQFPDLHSELNLSSLELGDSALYFCASSAAGTGSNQPQHFGDGTRLSIL.

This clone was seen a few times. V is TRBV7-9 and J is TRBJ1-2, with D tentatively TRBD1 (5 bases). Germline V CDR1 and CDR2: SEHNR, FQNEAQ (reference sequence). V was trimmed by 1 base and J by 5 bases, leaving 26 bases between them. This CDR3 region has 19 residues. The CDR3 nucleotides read TGTGCCAGCAGCTTAGATAGGGGCGTCGGAAGCGAGGATAAGTATGGCTACACCTTC. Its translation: CASSLDRGVGSEDKYGYTF.

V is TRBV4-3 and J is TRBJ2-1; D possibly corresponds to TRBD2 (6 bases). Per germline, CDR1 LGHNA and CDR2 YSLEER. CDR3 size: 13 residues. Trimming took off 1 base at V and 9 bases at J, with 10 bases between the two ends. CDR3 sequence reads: CASSQGGGTEQFF. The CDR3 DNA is TGCGCCAGCAGCCAAGGAGGAGGGACTGAGCAGTTCTTC.

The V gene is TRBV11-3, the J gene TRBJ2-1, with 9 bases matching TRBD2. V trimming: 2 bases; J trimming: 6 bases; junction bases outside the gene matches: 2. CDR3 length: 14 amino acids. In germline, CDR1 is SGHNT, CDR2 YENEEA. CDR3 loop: CASSLLAGVNEQFF. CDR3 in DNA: TGTGCCAGCAGCTTATTAGCGGGAGTCAATGAGCAGTTCTTC. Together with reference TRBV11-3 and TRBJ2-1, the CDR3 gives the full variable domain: EAGVVQSPRYKIIEKKQPVAFWCNPISGHNTLYWYLQNLGQGPELLIRYENEEAVDDSQLPKDRFSAERLKGVDSTLKIQPAELGDSAVYLCASSLLAGVNEQFFGPGTRLTVL.

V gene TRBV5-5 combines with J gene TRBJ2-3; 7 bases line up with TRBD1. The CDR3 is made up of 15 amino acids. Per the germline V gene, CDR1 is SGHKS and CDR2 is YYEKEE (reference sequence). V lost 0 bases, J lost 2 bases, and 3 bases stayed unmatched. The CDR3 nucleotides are TGTGCCAGCAGCTTGGGACAGGGTGTCACAGATACGCAGTATTTT. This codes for CASSLGQGVTDTQYF. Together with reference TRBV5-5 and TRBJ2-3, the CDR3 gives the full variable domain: DAGVTQSPTHLIKTRGQQVTLRCSPISGHKSVSWYQQVLGQGPQFIFQYYEKEERGRGNFPDRFSARQFPNYSSELNVNALLLGDSALYLCASSLGQGVTDTQYFGPGTRLTVL.

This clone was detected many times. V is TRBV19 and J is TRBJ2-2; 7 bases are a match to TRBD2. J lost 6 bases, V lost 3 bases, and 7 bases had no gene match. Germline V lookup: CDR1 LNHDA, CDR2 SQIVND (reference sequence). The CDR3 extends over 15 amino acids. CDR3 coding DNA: TGTGCCAGTAGTATCTTGCGGGGGAAGTCCGGGGAGCTGTTTTTT. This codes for CASSILRGKSGELFF.

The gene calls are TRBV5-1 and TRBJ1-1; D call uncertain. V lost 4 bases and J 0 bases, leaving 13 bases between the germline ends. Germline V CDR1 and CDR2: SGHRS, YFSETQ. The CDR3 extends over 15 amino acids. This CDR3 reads CASSRRTDMNTEAFF. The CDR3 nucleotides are TGCGCCAGCAGCAGAAGGACTGACATGAACACTGAAGCTTTCTTT.

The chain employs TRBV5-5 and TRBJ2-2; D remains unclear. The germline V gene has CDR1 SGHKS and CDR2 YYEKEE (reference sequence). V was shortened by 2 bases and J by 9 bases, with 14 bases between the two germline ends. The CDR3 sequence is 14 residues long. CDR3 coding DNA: TGTGCCAGCAGCTTAGTTCTTGGCCCCCGGGAGCTGTTTTTT. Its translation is CASSLVLGPRELFF. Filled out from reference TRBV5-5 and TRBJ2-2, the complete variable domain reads DAGVTQSPTHLIKTRGQQVTLRCSPISGHKSVSWYQQVLGQGPQFIFQYYEKEERGRGNFPDRFSARQFPNYSSELNVNALLLGDSALYLCASSLVLGPRELFFGEGSRLTVL.

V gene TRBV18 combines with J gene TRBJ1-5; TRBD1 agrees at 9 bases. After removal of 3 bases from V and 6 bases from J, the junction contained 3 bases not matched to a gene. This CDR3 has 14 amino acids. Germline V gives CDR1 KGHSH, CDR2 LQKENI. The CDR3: CASSPGTGSQPQHF. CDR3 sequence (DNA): TGTGCCAGCTCACCTGGGACAGGGAGTCAGCCCCAGCATTTT.

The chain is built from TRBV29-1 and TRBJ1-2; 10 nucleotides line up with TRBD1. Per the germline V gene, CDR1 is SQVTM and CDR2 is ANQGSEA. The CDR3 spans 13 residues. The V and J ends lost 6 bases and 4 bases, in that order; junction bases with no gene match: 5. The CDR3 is CSVEDRGVYGYTF. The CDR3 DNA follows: TGCAGCGTAGAGGACAGGGGGGTCTATGGCTACACCTTC.